A single sample is the source of the 11 T cell receptor beta chains below, sequenced in a study of cytomegalovirus exposure and HLA in healthy donors. The PCR made use of 60 Vbeta and 13 Jbeta primers. Libraries were prepared by immunoSEQ multiplex PCR; TCRdb keeps only in-frame clonotypes and omits some of them. The sample contains about 40,000 clones, more than 80% of which appear only once. Sequenced material: PBMCs. All receptors come from a woman between 40 and 55 years old in good health and CMV-seropositive.

The rearrangement links TRBV9 to TRBJ2-2; 10 nucleotides agree with TRBD1. The J segment lost 0 bases and the V segment lost 4 bases, leaving 6 bases of the junction unmatched. The CDR3 runs 17 residues. Per the germline V gene, CDR1 is SGDLS and CDR2 is YYNGEE. As DNA, the CDR3 is TGTGCCAGCAGCACCGGACAGGGGGTGGCGAACACCGGGGAGCTGTTTTTT. Its translation: CASSTGQGVANTGELFF.

The V gene is TRBV6-6, the J gene TRBJ1-6; perhaps TRBD1 as D (5 bases). V was pared by 2 bases and J by 10 bases, with 6 bases between. This CDR3 region has 12 residues. The germline V gene encodes CDR1 MNHNY and CDR2 SVGAGI (reference sequence). This CDR3 reads CASSYRGSPLHF. The CDR3 nucleotides are TGTGCCAGCAGTTACAGGGGATCACCCCTCCACTTT.

Concerning this clone: Other DNA variants within this sample encode the same CDR3. The chain employs TRBV11-3 and TRBJ1-1; no reliable D call. CDR1 is SGHNT, CDR2 YENEEA, per germline. V was shortened by 1 base and J by 14 bases, with 20 bases between the two germline ends. The CDR3 contains 14 residues. The DNA of the CDR3 is TGTGCCAGCAGCTTAGCGCGGGAGTTCCTCTCGGGCTTCTTT. This sequence encodes CASSLAREFLSGFF.

The chain is built from TRBV19 and TRBJ1-5; D may be TRBD1 (5 bases). This CDR3 is built from 15 residues. V lost 7 bases and J 5 bases, leaving 18 bases between the germline ends. Germline assignment: CDR1 LNHDA and CDR2 SQIVND (reference sequence). The CDR3 DNA reads as TGTGCCAGTAATCCAAACCAGGGCACGGATCAGCCCCAGCATTTT. This codes for CASNPNQGTDQPQHF.

The chain couples TRBV18 to TRBJ2-7, with 7 bases lining up with TRBD1. Germline assignment: CDR1 KGHSH and CDR2 LQKENI. The CDR3 totals 16 residues. V gave up 0 bases and J gave up 1 base; unmatched junction bases: 6. The CDR3 protein is CASSPPVGQSSYEQYF. CDR3 in DNA: TGTGCCAGCTCACCACCAGTGGGACAGTCATCCTACGAGCAGTACTTC. The whole variable domain, filled in from reference TRBV18 and TRBJ2-7, reads NAGVMQNPRHLVRRRGQEARLRCSPMKGHSHVYWYRQLPEEGLKFMVYLQKENIIDESGMPKERFSAEFPKEGPSILRIQQVVRGDSAAYFCASSPPVGQSSYEQYFGPGTRLTVT.

J is TRBJ1-2 and V is TRBV30; D unclear. The germline gives CDR1 GTSNPN, CDR2 SVGIG (reference sequence). V lost 0 bases, J lost 9 bases, and 8 bases lay in between. The CDR3 is 11 amino acids. This chain's CDR3 is CAWSVGSSYTF. The CDR3 nucleotides read TGTGCCTGGAGTGTAGGGAGCAGCTACACCTTC.

This clone was recorded only once. The V call is TRBV7-9, the J call TRBJ1-1, with a tentative D call TRBD1 (5 bases). V gave up 5 bases and J gave up 0 bases, with 13 bases separating them. The CDR3 runs to 15 residues. The germline gives CDR1 SEHNR, CDR2 FQNEAQ (reference sequence). The CDR3 nucleotides are TGTGCCAGCAGCACTTACGGGGGGGTGAACACTGAAGCTTTCTTT. It specifies CASSTYGGVNTEAFF. The full variable domain, in which reference TRBV7-9 and TRBJ1-1 provide the parts outside the CDR3, is DTGVSQNPRHKITKRGQNVTFRCDPISEHNRLYWYRQTLGQGPEFLTYFQNEAQLEKSRLLSDRFSAERPKGSFSTLEIQRTEQGDSAMYLCASSTYGGVNTEAFFGQGTRLTVV.

CDR3 sequence (DNA): TGTGCCAGCAGACCACAGGGGGAAAGCACAGATACGCAGTATTTT. It yields the protein CASRPQGESTDTQYF. The chain joins TRBV7-8 to TRBJ2-3; 8 bases fit TRBD1. J lost 0 bases, V lost 6 bases, and 5 bases had no gene match. This CDR3 region has 15 residues. In germline, CDR1 is SGHVS, CDR2 FQNEAQ. The entire variable domain, with the rest obtained from reference TRBV7-8 and TRBJ2-3, is as follows: GAGVSQSPRYKVAKRGQDVALRCDPISGHVSLFWYQQALGQGPEFLTYFQNEAQLDKSGLPSDRFFAERPEGSVSTLKIQRTQQEDSAVYLCASRPQGESTDTQYFGPGTRLTVL.

This chain joins TRBV27 and TRBJ2-3; perhaps TRBD2 as D (6 bases). The ends were cut back, 5 bases at V and 9 bases at J, with 18 bases in the middle. Germline V gives CDR1 MNHEY, CDR2 SMNVEV (reference sequence). The CDR3 is made up of 14 amino acids. The DNA of the CDR3 is TGTGCCAGCAGTCCGGGACTCCTCATGGGCACGCAGTATTTT. This translates into CASSPGLLMGTQYF.

The rearrangement uses TRBV9 and TRBJ2-3; 8 nucleotides align to TRBD1. Trimming at V came to 1 base and at J to 4 bases, leaving 5 bases not matched to a gene. Germline V gives CDR1 SGDLS, CDR2 YYNGEE. CDR3 length: 15 amino acids. In nucleotides, the CDR3 is TGTGCCAGCAGCGTACAGGGGGCGCGGGCAGATACGCAGTATTTT. It encodes CASSVQGARADTQYF.

V gene TRBV11-2 combines with J gene TRBJ2-1, with D possibly TRBD2 on 6 matching bases. This CDR3 is 17 amino acids long. The V gene's germline CDR1 is SGHAT and CDR2 FQNNGV. Trimming left V 6 bases short and J 4 bases short, with 22 bases between. The CDR3 here is CASRTPMEPGRYNEQFF. The CDR3 DNA is TGTGCCAGCAGGACGCCGATGGAACCGGGGAGGTACAATGAGCAGTTCTTC.